This is a list of T cell receptor beta chains from one sample in a study of blood T cell repertoires in COVID-19. Sequenced by immunoSEQ multiplex PCR; TCRdb stores in-frame clones only, minus some. The repertoire holds roughly 400,000 clones, with about 88% as singletons. Material for sequencing was PBMCs or T cells enriched from blood (not recorded which). The receptors come from a woman between 18 and 30 years old who had been exposed to COVID-19. The CDR3 runs from the conserved cysteine through the conserved F or W. The D gene is left open where the match is weak. Clone size appears in some rows only: once, few, many, or a class for an expanded clone.

>-|once|TRBJ2-3|TRBV2
CASSVEDVSTDTQYF
TGTGCCAGCAGTGTTGAGGATGTGAGCACAGATACGCAGTATTTT
>TRBD2|-|TRBJ2-3|TRBV5-5
CASSLRGGSTDTQYF
TGTGCCAGCAGCTTGCGGGGGGGAAGCACAGATACGCAGTATTTT
>TRBD1|-|TRBJ1-6|TRBV27
CASSLTTGFGSPLHF
TGTGCCAGCAGTTTAACGACAGGGTTCGGTTCACCCCTCCACTTT
>TRBD2|once|TRBJ2-7|TRBV18
CASSPERLASAEQYF
TGTGCCAGCTCACCAGAGAGACTAGCCTCAGCCGAGCAGTACTTC
>-|-|TRBJ1-5|TRBV6-1
CASSARPHRVDQPQHF
TGTGCCAGCAGTGCCCGCCCCCACAGGGTAGATCAGCCCCAGCATTTT
>-|-|TRBJ2-7|TRBV4-1
CASSQGGTGPYEQYF
TGCGCCAGCAGCCAAGGGGGTACAGGGCCCTACGAGCAGTACTTC
>TRBD2|-|TRBJ2-1|TRBV29-1
CSARLAGGPNEQFF
TGCAGCGCCAGACTAGCGGGGGGGCCAAATGAGCAGTTCTTC
>-|-|TRBJ1-2|TRBV29-1
CSVDWQWGGFYGYTF
TGCAGCGTTGATTGGCAGTGGGGGGGATTCTATGGCTACACCTTC
>TRBD2|-|TRBJ2-6|TRBV27
CASSLSGGTGANVLTF
TGTGCCAGCAGTTTATCGGGGGGGACTGGGGCCAACGTCCTGACTTTC
>-|-|TRBJ1-2|TRBV7-2
CASTLGQHGYTF
TGTGCCAGCACCCTTGGGCAGCATGGCTACACCTTC
>-|-|TRBJ2-7|TRBV11-2
CASSLDQVRYEQYF
TGTGCCAGCAGCTTAGATCAGGTCCGCTACGAGCAGTACTTC
>TRBD2|-|TRBJ2-5|TRBV13
CASSHRGGAKETQYF
TGTGCCAGCAGCCACCGGGGGGGGGCAAAAGAGACCCAGTACTTC
>TRBD2|-|TRBJ2-1|TRBV4-1
CASSQDRMTSGPQTGNEQFF
TGCGCCAGCAGCCAAGATCGGATGACTAGCGGGCCCCAAACGGGAAATGAGCAGTTCTTC
>-|-|TRBJ1-4|TRBV28
CASSSRRGHEKLFF
TGTGCCAGCAGTTCCCGCAGGGGTCATGAAAAACTGTTTTTT
>-|-|TRBJ2-3|TRBV7-6
CASSLDSGSTDTQYF
TGTGCCAGCAGCTTAGATTCCGGGAGCACAGATACGCAGTATTTT
>TRBD1|-|TRBJ1-2|TRBV18
CASSPGGTGHALYGYTF
TGTGCCAGCTCACCCGGCGGGACAGGGCACGCCCTATATGGCTACACCTTC
>-|-|TRBJ2-7|TRBV27
CASSLFPRLYEQYF
TGTGCCAGCAGTTTATTCCCCAGGCTTTACGAGCAGTACTTC
>TRBD1|-|TRBJ1-1|TRBV5-1
CASSSHRGNEAFF
TGCGCCAGCAGCTCCCACAGGGGGAATGAAGCTTTCTTT
>TRBD1|-|TRBJ2-7|TRBV28
CASSPGTGANEQYF
TGTGCCAGCAGTCCAGGGACAGGGGCCAACGAGCAGTACTTC
>TRBD2|once|TRBJ2-5|TRBV9
CASSAAQLAGVETQYF
TGTGCCAGCAGCGCTGCTCAACTAGCGGGAGTTGAGACCCAGTACTTC
>TRBD2|-|TRBJ2-7|TRBV28
CASTAGVAGPYEQYF
TGTGCCAGCACCGCGGGAGTAGCGGGACCCTACGAGCAGTACTTC
>TRBD2|-|TRBJ2-7|TRBV7-2
CASSHTSGSIYEQYF
TGTGCCAGCAGCCATACTAGCGGGAGTATTTACGAGCAGTACTTC
>-|-|TRBJ1-2|TRBV5-6
CASSSNRNYGYTF
TGTGCCAGCAGCAGTAATAGAAACTATGGCTACACCTTC
>-|-|TRBJ1-2|TRBV12-3/TRBV12-4
CASRGAALYGYTF
TGTGCCAGCAGGGGGGCCGCTCTCTATGGCTACACCTTC
>TRBD2|-|TRBJ2-1|TRBV10-3
CAISGSGGHNEQFF
TGTGCCATCAGTGGTAGCGGGGGGCATAATGAGCAGTTCTTC
>-|once|TRBJ2-5|TRBV25-1
CASSESVTQYF
TGTGCCAGCAGTGAATCGGTGACCCAGTACTTC
>-|-|TRBJ2-3|TRBV7-9
CASSLSTDTQYF
TGTGCCAGCAGCCTTAGCACAGATACGCAGTATTTT
>-|-|TRBJ1-4|TRBV5-6
CASSLKPGATNEKLFF
TGTGCCAGCAGCTTGAAACCGGGTGCAACTAATGAAAAACTGTTTTTT
>TRBD1|-|TRBJ2-7|TRBV28
CASSLVTGGPYEQYF
TGTGCCAGCAGTTTAGTAACAGGGGGCCCCTACGAGCAGTACTTC
>-|-|TRBJ1-3|TRBV3-1/TRBV3-2
CASSQVQAISGNTIYF
TGTGCCAGCAGCCAGGTACAGGCGATCTCTGGAAACACCATATATTTT
>TRBD2|-|TRBJ2-1|TRBV3-1/TRBV3-2
CASSPTSGTISSYNEQFF
TGTGCCAGTTCGCCGACTAGCGGGACTATTTCCTCCTACAATGAGCAGTTCTTC
>-|-|TRBJ2-2|TRBV5-6
CASSLGATNTGELFF
TGTGCCAGCAGCTTGGGGGCAACGAACACCGGGGAGCTGTTTTTT
>TRBD1|-|TRBJ1-3|TRBV11-2
CASSSQGVSGNTIYF
TGTGCCAGCAGCTCACAGGGGGTCTCTGGAAACACCATATATTTT
>-|-|TRBJ1-5|TRBV21-1
CASLARVGNNSNQPQHF
TGTGCCAGCCTTGCCAGGGTGGGGAATAATAGCAATCAGCCCCAGCATTTT
>TRBD1|-|TRBJ1-2|TRBV2
CAKQGQSTYGYTF
TGTGCCAAGCAGGGACAGAGCACCTATGGCTACACCTTC
>TRBD1|-|TRBJ1-1|TRBV19
CASSMRQGGVNTEAFF
TGTGCCAGTAGTATGCGTCAGGGGGGTGTGAACACTGAAGCTTTCTTT
>-|-|TRBJ2-7|TRBV6-5
CASSFSFEQYF
TGTGCCAGCAGTTTCTCCTTCGAGCAGTACTTC
>TRBD1|-|TRBJ2-7|TRBV28
CASSSPGQITYEQYF
TGTGCCAGCAGCTCACCGGGACAGATAACCTACGAGCAGTACTTC
>TRBD1|few|TRBJ2-7|TRBV6-5
CASQTGTGGHEQYF
TGTGCCAGCCAAACCGGGACAGGGGGCCACGAGCAGTACTTC
>TRBD1|-|TRBJ2-7|TRBV7-8
CASSLGQGAYEQYF
TGTGCCAGCAGCTTAGGACAGGGGGCTTACGAGCAGTACTTC
>TRBD1|-|TRBJ1-2|TRBV20-1
CTVTGAGGYTF
TGCACCGTAACAGGGGCGGGTGGCTACACCTTC
>TRBD2|-|TRBJ2-2|TRBV7-2
CASSPRLAEKNTGELFF
TGTGCCAGCAGCCCCAGACTAGCGGAGAAGAACACCGGGGAGCTGTTTTTT
>-|-|TRBJ2-2|TRBV4-1
CASSQEGGGGGGELFF
TGCGCCAGCAGCCAAGAAGGAGGAGGGGGCGGCGGGGAGCTGTTTTTT
>-|-|TRBJ1-6|TRBV19
CASSREGEGSPLHF
TGTGCCAGTAGCCGCGAAGGGGAGGGCTCACCCCTCCACTTT